Listed below are T cell receptor beta chains from one sample, sequenced in a study of shared clonotypes between healthy human individuals. Sequencing was performed with immunoSEQ multiplex PCR; in TCRdb, only in-frame clones are kept and a portion is missing. Of around 2.5 million clones in the sample, more than 85% were seen once. Sequenced input: naive CD4+ T cells from PBMCs. Receptors were obtained from a man in his late teens or twenties in good health. Some clones in this sample may be carry-over from other donors' samples. CDR3s include the opening cysteine and the closing phenylalanine or tryptophan. D genes are given only for firm matches. Clone size is stated in some rows and not others, as once, few, many or a class when expanded.

V gene: TRBV2; D gene: TRBD1; clone size: NA; J gene: TRBJ1-1; CDR3 DNA: TGTGCCAGCAGTGACAGGGGGAAGACTGAAGCTTTCTTT; CDR3 protein: CASSDRGKTEAFF
V gene: TRBV5-1; D gene: NA; clone size: once; J gene: TRBJ2-3; CDR3 DNA: TGCGCCAGCAGCGCGGGACCGAGCACAGATACGCAGTATTTT; CDR3 protein: CASSAGPSTDTQYF
V gene: TRBV30; D gene: NA; clone size: NA; J gene: TRBJ2-1; CDR3 DNA: TGTGCCTCCGGGGGGCCACAAAACCCGGGCAATGAGCAGTTCTTC; CDR3 protein: CASGGPQNPGNEQFF
V gene: TRBV5-4; D gene: TRBD2; clone size: NA; J gene: TRBJ2-5; CDR3 DNA: TGTGCCAGCAGCGGAGCCCGGACTAGCGGACAAGAGACCCAGTACTTC; CDR3 protein: CASSGARTSGQETQYF
V gene: TRBV28; D gene: NA; clone size: NA; J gene: TRBJ2-7; CDR3 DNA: TGTGCCAGCAGCTTGAGGTCCTACGAGCAGTACTTC; CDR3 protein: CASSLRSYEQYF
V gene: TRBV5-1; D gene: NA; clone size: NA; J gene: TRBJ2-2; CDR3 DNA: TGCGCCAGCAGCTTAGACAGGACCGGGGAGCTGTTTTTT; CDR3 protein: CASSLDRTGELFF
V gene: TRBV5-5; D gene: NA; clone size: NA; J gene: TRBJ2-1; CDR3 DNA: TGTGCCAGCAGCGCGGCCCCGGACAGATACAATGAGCAGTTCTTC; CDR3 protein: CASSAAPDRYNEQFF
V gene: TRBV4-1; D gene: NA; clone size: NA; J gene: TRBJ2-5; CDR3 DNA: TGCGCCAGCAGCCGGATGGGGTTCCTAGAGACCCAGTACTTC; CDR3 protein: CASSRMGFLETQYF
V gene: TRBV7-2; D gene: NA; clone size: NA; J gene: TRBJ1-1; CDR3 DNA: TGTGCCAGCAGCTTCCGGAACACTGAAGCTTTCTTT; CDR3 protein: CASSFRNTEAFF
V gene: TRBV25-1; D gene: TRBD2; clone size: NA; J gene: TRBJ2-1; CDR3 DNA: TGTGCCAGCAGTGAAAGGAGTAGCGGGGCCTACAATGAGCAGTTCTTC; CDR3 protein: CASSERSSGAYNEQFF